The present entry profiles one T cell receptor beta chain with its context. Its antigen is not identified. The data were obtained in a study of immune evolution from preneoplasia to lung adenocarcinoma. General study points: Normal lung had the highest top T cell clone frequencies.

CDR1 MNHEY and CDR2 SVGAGI come from the germline V gene. The V and J ends lost 3 bases and 5 bases, in that order; junction bases with no gene match: 12. This CDR3 has 16 amino acids. Generated by immunoSEQ multiplex PCR, the TCRdb table keeps only in-frame clones and is missing some. The sample includes about 4,900 clones, 70% to 80% seen only once; the top ten take around 11%. This receptor was identified in a person aged 55-80 years with lung adenocarcinoma. This chain joins TRBV6-5 and TRBJ2-5; 7 bases agree with TRBD2. Sequenced material: FFPE minimally invasive lung adenocarcinoma tissue. The CDR3, as DNA: TGTGCCAGCAGTTATATTCGCGCGGCCGGGAGGGAGACCCAGTACTTC. Protein: CASSYIRAAGRETQYF.